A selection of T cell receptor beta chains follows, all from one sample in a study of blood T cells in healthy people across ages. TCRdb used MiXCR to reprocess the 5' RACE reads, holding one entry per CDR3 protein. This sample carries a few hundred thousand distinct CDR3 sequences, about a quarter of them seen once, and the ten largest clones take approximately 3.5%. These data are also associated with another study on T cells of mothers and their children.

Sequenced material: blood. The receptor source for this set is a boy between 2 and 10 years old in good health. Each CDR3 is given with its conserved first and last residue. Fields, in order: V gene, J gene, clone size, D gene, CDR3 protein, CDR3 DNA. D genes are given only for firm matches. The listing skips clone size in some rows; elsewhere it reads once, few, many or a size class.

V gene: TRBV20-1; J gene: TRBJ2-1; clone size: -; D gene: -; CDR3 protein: CSARDLVTSNEQFF; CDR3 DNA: TGCAGTGCTAGAGATTTGGTGACCTCCAATGAGCAGTTCTTC
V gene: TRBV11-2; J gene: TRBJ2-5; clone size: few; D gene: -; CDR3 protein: CASSHLRETQYF; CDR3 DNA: TGTGCCAGCAGCCACCTGAGGGAGACCCAGTACTTC
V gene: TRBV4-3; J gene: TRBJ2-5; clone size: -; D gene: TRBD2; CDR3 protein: CASSESVTSGTPWTQYF; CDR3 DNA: TGCGCCAGCAGCGAATCTGTTACTAGCGGGACCCCGTGGACCCAGTACTTC
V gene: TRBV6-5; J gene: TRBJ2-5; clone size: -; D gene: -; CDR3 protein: CASSYSDQGLWKETQYF; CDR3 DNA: TGTGCCAGCAGTTACTCGGATCAGGGACTTTGGAAAGAGACCCAGTACTTC
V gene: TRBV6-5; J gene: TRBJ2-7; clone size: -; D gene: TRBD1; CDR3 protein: CASSYHYPTGDEQYF; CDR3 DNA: TGTGCCAGCAGTTACCATTATCCTACAGGGGACGAGCAGTACTTC
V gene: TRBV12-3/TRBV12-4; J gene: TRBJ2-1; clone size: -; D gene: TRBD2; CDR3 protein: CASRRAGGERGEQFF; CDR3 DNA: TGTGCCAGCAGGAGAGCGGGAGGGGAGCGGGGTGAGCAGTTCTTC
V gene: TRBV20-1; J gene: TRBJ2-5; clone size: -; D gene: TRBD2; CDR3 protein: CSATGLAGALEETQYF; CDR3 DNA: TGCAGTGCTACAGGACTAGCGGGGGCTCTGGAAGAGACCCAGTACTTC
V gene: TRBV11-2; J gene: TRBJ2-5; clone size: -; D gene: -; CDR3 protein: CASSLSWVETQYF; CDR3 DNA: TGTGCCAGCAGCTTATCCTGGGTAGAGACCCAGTACTTC
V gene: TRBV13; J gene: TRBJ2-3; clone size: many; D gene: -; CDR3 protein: CASSLRTSGTDTQYF; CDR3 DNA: TGTGCCAGCAGCCTCCGGACGTCTGGTACAGATACGCAGTATTTT
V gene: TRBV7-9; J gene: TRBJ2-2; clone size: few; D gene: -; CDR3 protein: CASSQRSTGELFF; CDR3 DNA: TGTGCCAGCAGCCAGCGGAGCACCGGGGAGCTGTTTTTT
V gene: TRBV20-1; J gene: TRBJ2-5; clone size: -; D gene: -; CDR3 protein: CSARNSGKPQETQYF; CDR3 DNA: TGCAGTGCTAGAAATAGCGGAAAGCCCCAAGAGACCCAGTACTTC
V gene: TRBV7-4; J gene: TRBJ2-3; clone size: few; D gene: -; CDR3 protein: CASSPRRGFEYF; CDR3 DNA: TGTGCCAGCAGCCCAAGACGGGGGTTTGAGTATTTT
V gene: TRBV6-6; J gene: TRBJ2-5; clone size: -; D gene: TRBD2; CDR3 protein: CASSSPGLAVPETQYF; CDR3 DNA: TGTGCCAGCAGTTCCCCGGGACTAGCGGTCCCCGAGACCCAGTACTTC
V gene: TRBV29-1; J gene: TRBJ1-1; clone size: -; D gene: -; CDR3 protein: CSVVVDRENTEAFF; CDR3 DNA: TGCAGCGTTGTAGTCGACAGAGAGAACACTGAAGCTTTCTTT
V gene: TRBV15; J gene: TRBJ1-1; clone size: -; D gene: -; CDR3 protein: CATSRGTANTEAFF; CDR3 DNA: TGTGCCACCAGCAGAGGCACCGCGAACACTGAAGCTTTCTTT
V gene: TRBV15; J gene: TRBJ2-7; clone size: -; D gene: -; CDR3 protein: CATSRDWHAPYEQYF; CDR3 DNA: TGTGCCACCAGCAGAGATTGGCACGCTCCCTACGAGCAGTACTTC
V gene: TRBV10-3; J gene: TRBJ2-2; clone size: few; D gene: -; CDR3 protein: CAISGPGTNTGELFF; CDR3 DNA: TGTGCCATCAGTGGCCCCGGGACTAACACCGGGGAGCTGTTTTTT
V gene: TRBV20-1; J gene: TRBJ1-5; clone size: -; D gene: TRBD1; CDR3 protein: CSAGGDRGGQPQHF; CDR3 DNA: TGCAGTGCCGGTGGAGACAGGGGCGGTCAGCCCCAGCATTTT
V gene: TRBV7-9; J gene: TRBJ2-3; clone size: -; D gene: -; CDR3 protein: CASSLLSAASTDTQYF; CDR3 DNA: TGTGCCAGCAGCTTACTTAGCGCAGCTAGCACAGATACGCAGTATTTT